Listed here are 24 T cell receptor beta chains from one sample, sequenced in a study of blood T cell repertoires in COVID-19. The table came from immunoSEQ multiplex PCR; TCRdb's copy has only in-frame clones and leaves some out. The sample has roughly 70,000 clones, 75% to 80% seen once. The sequenced sample consisted of peripheral blood. These receptor sequences come from a woman aged 55 to 70 with acute or convalescent COVID-19.

V usage is TRBV6-2 or TRBV6-3 and J usage is TRBJ1-6; TRBD1 matches 7 bases. The CDR3 length is 15 residues. V trimming: 5 bases; J trimming: 7 bases; junction bases outside the gene matches: 8. The germline CDR1 and CDR2 sequences are MNHEY and SVGEGT. CDR3 protein: CASSPQGLPNSPLHF. The CDR3 DNA reads as TGTGCCAGCAGTCCACAGGGGCTCCCGAATTCACCCCTCCACTTT.

The chain combines TRBV29-1 with TRBJ2-3; the match to TRBD2 covers 13 bases. V dropped 6 bases and J dropped 8; count of bases not matched to a gene: 17. The germline CDR1 and CDR2 sequences are SQVTM and ANQGSEA. The CDR3 runs 17 residues. Here the CDR3 DNA reads TGCAGCGTCGCCCCCCAGGGACTAGCGGGGTGGAAGGGTACGCAGTATTTT. It translates to CSVAPQGLAGWKGTQYF.

The CDR3 DNA reads TGTGCCAGCAGCCAGACTAGCGGGGGGCGGTGGCCAAACTTC. It translates to CASSQTSGGRWPNF. The chain links TRBV12-1 to TRBJ2-7; the table names TRBD2, a call not compared with the DNA. TRBV12-1 is a recognized pseudogene. There are 14 residues in the CDR3.

The chain joins TRBV19 to TRBJ2-3, with 10 bases that match TRBD1. This CDR3 spans 14 amino acids. The germline gives CDR1 LNHDA, CDR2 SQIVND (reference sequence). Losses at the gene ends were 6 bases for V and 4 bases for J; bases not matched to a gene: 4. The CDR3: CASRLTGGPDTQYF. CDR3 coding DNA: TGTGCCAGTAGACTGACAGGGGGCCCAGATACGCAGTATTTT.

The chain is built from TRBV5-1 and TRBJ1-2, with a tentative D call TRBD1 (6 bases). Germline lookup yields CDR1 SGHRS and CDR2 YFSETQ. This CDR3 is 14 amino acids long. With 4 bases removed from V and 5 bases from J, the gap between germline ends came to 15 bases. CDR3 sequence (DNA): TGCGCCAGCAGCCCACAGGGAGGGTTGTATGGCTACACCTTC. Its protein is CASSPQGGLYGYTF.

The chain has TRBV3-1 (or the pseudogene TRBV3-2) and TRBJ2-7; 7 bases agree with TRBD2. The CDR3 length is 15 residues. Germline CDR1 is LGHDT and CDR2 is YNNKEL (reference sequence). V lost 0 bases to trimming and J lost 5 bases; unmatched junction nucleotides: 7. The CDR3 protein is CASSQEIGSGDEQYF. DNA of the CDR3: TGTGCCAGCAGCCAAGAAATCGGGAGCGGGGACGAGCAGTACTTC.

J is TRBJ1-1 and V is TRBV7-8; the D is unclear. V shed 7 bases and J shed 3 bases, with 9 bases lying between them. From germline, CDR1 is SGHVS and CDR2 FQNEAQ. This CDR3 has 12 amino acids. CDR3 bases: TGTGCCAGCACCAAAGGAGACACTGAAGCTTTCTTT. Its translation: CASTKGDTEAFF.

The chain joins TRBV19 to TRBJ1-5; 7 bases agree with TRBD1. Per germline, CDR1 LNHDA and CDR2 SQIVND (reference sequence). The V and J ends lost 8 bases and 5 bases, in that order; junction bases with no gene match: 9. There are 14 residues in the CDR3. CDR3 region: CASHPRQGHQPQHF. CDR3 DNA: TGTGCCAGTCACCCTCGACAGGGACATCAGCCCCAGCATTTT.

The J gene is TRBJ1-1, the V gene TRBV6-1; D gene uncertain. CDR3 length: 15 amino acids. Germline values: CDR1 MNHNS, CDR2 SASEGT. V gave up 2 bases and J gave up 1 base, with 11 bases separating them. The CDR3, as DNA: TGTGCCAGCAGTGAAATGGTCCGGGGGAACACTGAAGCTTTCTTT. Protein: CASSEMVRGNTEAFF.

The J gene is TRBJ1-2, the V gene TRBV9, with TRBD1 matching over 7 bases. This CDR3 has 12 residues. V lost 7 bases and J lost 5; bases outside the gene matches: 5. Germline CDR1 is SGDLS and CDR2 is YYNGEE. The CDR3 sequence is CASWDRLYGYTF. CDR3 bases: TGTGCCAGCTGGGACAGACTATATGGCTACACCTTC.

The rearrangement uses TRBV3-1 (or the pseudogene TRBV3-2) and TRBJ1-1; no clear D gene. The CDR3 totals 13 residues. The germline CDR1 and CDR2 sequences are LGHDT and YNNKEL (reference sequence). Deletions cut 3 bases from V and 3 bases from J, with 8 bases between. This CDR3 is CASSQLEDTEAFF. CDR3 DNA sequence: TGTGCCAGCAGCCAGCTTGAGGACACTGAAGCTTTCTTT.

CDR3 DNA sequence: TGTGCCAGCAGCCAAGTGGGACAGTATAATTCACCCCTCCACTTT. The encoded protein is CASSQVGQYNSPLHF. The chain couples TRBV3-1 (or the pseudogene TRBV3-2) to TRBJ1-6; 7 nucleotides line up with TRBD1. Germline V gene sequence: CDR1 LGHDT, CDR2 YNNKEL (reference sequence). V lost 1 base to trimming and J lost 4 bases; unmatched junction nucleotides: 1. The CDR3 is 15 residues long.

The chain is built from TRBV9 and TRBJ1-6; D remains unclear. This CDR3 comprises 13 residues. Per germline, CDR1 SGDLS and CDR2 YYNGEE. V shed 0 bases and J shed 9 bases, with 7 bases lying between them. The CDR3 here is CASSVDTISPLHF. Here the CDR3 DNA reads TGTGCCAGCAGCGTAGATACAATTTCACCCCTCCACTTT.

This clone was observed a single time. This sequence joins TRBV3-1 (or the pseudogene TRBV3-2) and TRBJ2-2, with D maybe TRBD1 (6 bases). CDR1 is LGHDT, CDR2 YNNKEL, per germline (reference sequence). CDR3 length equals 14 residues. The ends were cut back, 8 bases at V and 6 bases at J, with 16 bases in the middle. CDR3 nucleotides: TGTGCCAGCGCGGATGCAGGGGCTGCCGGGGAGCTGTTTTTT. This encodes CASADAGAAGELFF.

The chain is built from TRBV2 and TRBJ1-1, with 8 bases matching TRBD1. The germline V gene has CDR1 SNHLY and CDR2 FYNNEI. This CDR3 comprises 16 residues. The junction had 17 bases not matched to a gene; V was cut back by 10 bases and J by 4 bases. Written as DNA, the CDR3 is TGTGCCACCCAGGGACAGGCCATTGGGTCGGGCACTGAAGCTTTCTTT. This gives the protein CATQGQAIGSGTEAFF.

V is TRBV7-2 and J is TRBJ2-7; 10 nucleotides align to TRBD1. The CDR3 is made up of 16 amino acids. The germline V gene has CDR1 SGHTA and CDR2 FQGNSA. Trimming at V came to 4 bases and at J to 3 bases, leaving 9 bases not matched to a gene. The CDR3 here is CASSSRTGGQLYEQYF. CDR3 nucleotide sequence: TGTGCCAGCAGCTCCAGGACAGGGGGGCAACTCTACGAGCAGTACTTC. Filled out from reference TRBV7-2 and TRBJ2-7, the complete variable domain reads GAGVSQSPSNKVTEKGKDVELRCDPISGHTALYWYRQSLGQGLEFLIYFQGNSAPDKSGLPSDRFSAERTGGSVSTLTIQRTQQEDSAVYLCASSSRTGGQLYEQYFGPGTRLTVT.

The V call is TRBV7-9, the J call TRBJ1-2; possible D gene TRBD1, 6 bases. Trimming took 2 bases from V and 7 from J, leaving 17 bases between them. CDR3 length: 15 amino acids. Germline CDR1 and CDR2: SEHNR and FQNEAQ (reference sequence). Here the CDR3 reads CASSLNSAGESGYTF. Written as DNA, the CDR3 is TGTGCCAGCAGCTTAAATTCGGCAGGGGAAAGTGGCTACACCTTC.

The chain has TRBV9 and TRBJ1-2; 10 bases are shared with TRBD1. Germline lookup yields CDR1 SGDLS and CDR2 YYNGEE. With V trimmed by 3 bases and J by 4 bases, 6 bases remained unmatched. The CDR3 sequence is 15 residues long. The CDR3 is CASSGQGALPYGYTF. DNA of the CDR3: TGTGCCAGCAGCGGACAGGGGGCGCTTCCCTATGGCTACACCTTC.

The sample holds a few counts of this clone. This sequence joins TRBV7-9 and TRBJ2-1; TRBD1 aligns across 9 bases. Germline CDR1 and CDR2: SEHNR and FQNEAQ (reference sequence). V trimming: 1 base; J trimming: 9 bases; junction bases outside the gene matches: 13. The CDR3 runs to 17 residues. This CDR3 reads CASSLETLLQGAGEQFF. The CDR3 bases are TGTGCCAGCAGCTTAGAGACCCTTTTACAGGGGGCAGGTGAGCAGTTCTTC.

The chain links TRBV29-1 to TRBJ2-5; TRBD2 matches at 10 bases. The CDR3 is 15 residues long. V shed 4 bases, J shed 5 bases, and the junction held 10 bases outside the gene matches. Germline CDR1 and CDR2: SQVTM and ANQGSEA. The CDR3 DNA is TGCAGCGTTGCTAGCGGGGGTGGTTTTCGGGAGACCCAGTACTTC. Its translation is CSVASGGGFRETQYF.

CDR3 DNA sequence: TGCGCCAGCAGCTTACAGGTCAGCACAGATACGCAGTATTTT. Protein: CASSLQVSTDTQYF. V gene TRBV5-1 combines with J gene TRBJ2-3; D may be TRBD1 (5 bases). The CDR3 length is 14 residues. The germline V gene encodes CDR1 SGHRS and CDR2 YFSETQ. V lost 2 bases and J lost 0, with 7 bases in between.

There are a few counts of this clone. The V and J genes are TRBV4-1 and TRBJ1-3; TRBD1 aligns across 7 bases. The CDR3 sequence is 16 residues long. Losses at the gene ends were 0 bases for V and 4 bases for J; bases not matched to a gene: 6. Germline V gene lookup returns CDR1 MGHRA and CDR2 YSYEKL. The CDR3 sequence is CASSQDDRAAGNTIYF. In nucleotides, the CDR3 is TGCGCCAGCAGCCAAGATGACAGGGCAGCGGGAAACACCATATATTTT.

This rearrangement joins TRBV14 to TRBJ2-5; D uncertain. Trimming pared 4 bases from V and 0 bases from J, leaving 9 bases between. The CDR3 extends over 14 amino acids. Germline CDR1 and CDR2: SGHDN and FVKESK. CDR3 sequence: CASSLDNYQETQYF. DNA for the CDR3: TGTGCCAGCAGCCTCGACAATTACCAAGAGACCCAGTACTTC.

CDR3 nucleotides: TGTGCCAGCAGTTCGATGCCGGTCGGGGCGGGGGGGGACAATGAGCAGTTCTTC. Translating it yields CASSSMPVGAGGDNEQFF. The J gene is TRBJ2-1, the V gene TRBV27, with 9 bases that match TRBD2. Losses at the gene ends were 4 bases for V and 5 bases for J; bases not matched to a gene: 15. Germline V gives CDR1 MNHEY, CDR2 SMNVEV (reference sequence). The CDR3 consists of 18 residues.